These 17 T cell receptor beta chains came from one sample sequenced in a study of blood T cell repertoires in COVID-19. Some clones are missing from TCRdb's copy, which holds only in-frame ones; the method was immunoSEQ multiplex PCR. There are 200,000 or so clones in the sample; 75% to 90% occur only once, and roughly 6.6% lies in the top ten. Sequenced: peripheral blood. The origin of the receptors is a woman in her forties with acute or convalescent COVID-19.

V is TRBV28 and J is TRBJ1-5; D call uncertain. Trimming removed 1 base from V and 6 bases from J, with 4 bases in between. From germline, CDR1 is MDHEN and CDR2 SYDVKM. The CDR3 covers 12 residues. CDR3 protein: CASSLFLQPQHF. As DNA, the CDR3 is TGTGCCAGCAGTTTATTCCTTCAGCCCCAGCATTTT.

The chain employs TRBV5-1 and TRBJ2-1, with TRBD1 matching over 7 bases. V was pared by 1 base and J by 0 bases, with 10 bases of the junction left unmatched. This CDR3 comprises 18 residues. Germline CDR1 is SGHRS and CDR2 is YFSETQ. The CDR3 is CASSLIPGQASSYNEQFF. The CDR3 DNA follows: TGCGCCAGCAGCTTGATCCCAGGACAGGCCTCCTCCTACAATGAGCAGTTCTTC. The full variable domain, in which reference TRBV5-1 and TRBJ2-1 provide the parts outside the CDR3, is KAGVTQTPRYLIKTRGQQVTLSCSPISGHRSVSWYQQTPGQGLQFLFEYFSETQRNKGNFPGRFSGRQFSNSRSEMNVSTLELGDSALYLCASSLIPGQASSYNEQFFGPGTRLTVL.

The chain uses TRBV7-3 and TRBJ2-3, with D hard to call. CDR1 is SGHTA and CDR2 is FQGTGA in the germline V gene. The CDR3 is 12 residues long. V lost 5 bases and J 2 bases, leaving 5 bases between the germline ends. The CDR3 nucleotides read TGTGCCAGCAGCCCAGACACAGATACGCAGTATTTT. This encodes CASSPDTDTQYF.

The chain is built from TRBV24-1 and TRBJ2-5; no clear D gene. Germline V gene lookup returns CDR1 KGHDR and CDR2 SFDVKD. The CDR3 loop spans 14 amino acids. Trimming cost V 3 bases and J 1 base, with 8 bases left between them. Written as DNA, the CDR3 is TGTGCCACCAGTGATCCCCTCTTCCAAGAGACCCAGTACTTC. Amino acids: CATSDPLFQETQYF.

This clone has a single count. The chain has TRBV27 and TRBJ1-5; D not resolved. This CDR3 has 14 amino acids. The V end lost 1 base, the J end lost 2 bases, and 6 bases lay between the germline ends. Germline-derived CDR1 and CDR2 are MNHEY and SMNVEV (reference sequence). The CDR3 loop is CASSLFGRNQPQHF. The CDR3 DNA follows: TGTGCCAGCAGTTTATTTGGCCGCAATCAGCCCCAGCATTTT.

The V and J genes are TRBV18 and TRBJ2-1, with TRBD2 matching over 8 bases. The CDR3 runs to 18 residues. The V segment lost 3 bases and the J segment 3 bases; nucleotides outside the gene matches: 13. The germline gives CDR1 KGHSH, CDR2 LQKENI. The CDR3 here is CASSPKTIAGPYYNEQFF. As DNA, the CDR3 is TGTGCCAGCTCACCGAAAACAATAGCGGGGCCTTACTACAATGAGCAGTTCTTC. Together with reference TRBV18 and TRBJ2-1, the CDR3 gives the full variable domain: NAGVMQNPRHLVRRRGQEARLRCSPMKGHSHVYWYRQLPEEGLKFMVYLQKENIIDESGMPKERFSAEFPKEGPSILRIQQVVRGDSAAYFCASSPKTIAGPYYNEQFFGPGTRLTVL.

V gene TRBV7-8 combines with J gene TRBJ2-1; 8 nucleotides agree with TRBD1. This CDR3 has 14 residues. Germline lookup yields CDR1 SGHVS and CDR2 FQNEAQ. V was clipped by 2 bases and J by 6 bases; unmatched bases: 3. The CDR3 DNA follows: TGTGCCAGCAGCTTACAGGGGGCTGGCAATGAGCAGTTCTTC. The encoded protein is CASSLQGAGNEQFF. Using reference TRBV7-8 and TRBJ2-1 for the parts outside the CDR3, the full variable domain is GAGVSQSPRYKVAKRGQDVALRCDPISGHVSLFWYQQALGQGPEFLTYFQNEAQLDKSGLPSDRFFAERPEGSVSTLKIQRTQQEDSAVYLCASSLQGAGNEQFFGPGTRLTVL.

The chain carries TRBV3-1 (or the pseudogene TRBV3-2) and TRBJ2-5; D unresolved. The germline CDR1 and CDR2 sequences are LGHDT and YNNKEL (reference sequence). The CDR3 is 15 amino acids. V lost 3 bases and J 2 bases, leaving 13 bases between the germline ends. CDR3 loop: CASSHPGLVQETQYF. CDR3 bases: TGTGCCAGCAGCCATCCCGGGTTGGTTCAAGAGACCCAGTACTTC.

J is TRBJ1-4 and V is TRBV5-1, with 10 nucleotides matching TRBD1. The CDR3 sequence is 17 residues long. Germline CDR1 reads SGHRS; CDR2 reads YFSETQ. J lost 5 bases, V lost 4 bases, and 11 bases had no gene match. In DNA, the CDR3 is TGCGCCAGCAGCCATTTCGGCGGGGACAGGGGAAATGAAAAACTGTTTTTT. Translated, it gives CASSHFGGDRGNEKLFF.

The rearrangement joins TRBV28 to TRBJ2-1; TRBD2 aligns across 13 bases. The CDR3 totals 19 residues. The V segment lost 6 bases and the J segment 0 bases; nucleotides outside the gene matches: 11. Per germline, CDR1 MDHEN and CDR2 SYDVKM. CDR3 nucleotides: TGTGCCAGCAGCCCTTGGACTAGCGGGGGAAAGAGCTCCTACAATGAGCAGTTCTTC. Translation: CASSPWTSGGKSSYNEQFF.

CDR3 nucleotide sequence: TGCGCCAGCAGCTTTTCAGTCTCCTACGAGCAGTACTTC. Translation: CASSFSVSYEQYF. V usage is TRBV5-1 and J usage is TRBJ2-7; D is unresolved. The CDR3 has 13 amino acids. The V gene's germline CDR1 is SGHRS and CDR2 YFSETQ. Trimming left V 2 bases short and J 0 bases short, with 6 bases between.

J is TRBJ2-1 and V is TRBV27; D not certain. This CDR3 is built from 14 residues. Germline loops: CDR1 MNHEY, CDR2 SMNVEV (reference sequence). V was pared by 3 bases and J by 0 bases, with 6 bases between. The CDR3, as DNA: TGTGCCAGCAGTTTGCCAGACTCCTACAATGAGCAGTTCTTC. Encoded protein: CASSLPDSYNEQFF.

The J gene is TRBJ2-3, the V gene TRBV11-1, with a possible D match to TRBD1 (5 bases). This CDR3 region has 14 residues. Germline CDR1 reads SGHAT; CDR2 reads FQDESV (reference sequence). Trimming pared 5 bases from V and 2 bases from J, leaving 11 bases between. The CDR3 is CASSPTEYTDTQYF. Here the CDR3 DNA reads TGTGCCAGCAGCCCGACAGAGTACACAGATACGCAGTATTTT.

This clone occurred a few times. The chain links TRBV5-6 to TRBJ2-7; perhaps TRBD2 as D (7 bases). The CDR3 extends over 15 amino acids. Trimming took 4 bases from V and 0 from J, leaving 14 bases between them. The germline CDR1 and CDR2 sequences are SGHDT and YYEEEE. The CDR3 here is CASSPRRGLSYEQYF. The DNA for the CDR3 is TGTGCCAGCAGCCCGCGGCGGGGGCTCTCCTACGAGCAGTACTTC.

J is TRBJ2-1 and V is TRBV30, with 13 positions matching TRBD2. Germline V gives CDR1 GTSNPN, CDR2 SVGIG (reference sequence). There are 14 residues in the CDR3. Trimming took 0 bases from V and 8 from J; bases not matched to a gene: 1. The CDR3 nucleotides are TGTGCCTGGAGTGTACTAGCGGGGGGGCATGAGCAGTTCTTC. It is translated as CAWSVLAGGHEQFF.

The chain couples TRBV27 to TRBJ2-3; a possible D gene is TRBD1 (6 bases). The germline V and J ends were trimmed by 6 bases and 0 bases, with 25 bases remaining between them. This CDR3 contains 19 residues. Germline V gene lookup returns CDR1 MNHEY and CDR2 SMNVEV (reference sequence). The CDR3: CASSSRGPGFPGSTDTQYF. In DNA, the CDR3 is TGTGCCAGCAGCTCCAGGGGACCCGGATTTCCCGGTAGCACAGATACGCAGTATTTT.

This clone has more than one count but fewer than ten. The genes are TRBV5-1 and TRBJ1-5, with TRBD1 identical over 10 bases. The CDR3 runs 14 residues. Germline-derived CDR1 and CDR2 are SGHRS and YFSETQ. V dropped 3 bases and J dropped 4; count of bases not matched to a gene: 1. CDR3 nucleotide sequence: TGCGCCAGCAGCTCGGGACAGGGGAATCAGCCCCAGCATTTT. The encoded protein is CASSSGQGNQPQHF.